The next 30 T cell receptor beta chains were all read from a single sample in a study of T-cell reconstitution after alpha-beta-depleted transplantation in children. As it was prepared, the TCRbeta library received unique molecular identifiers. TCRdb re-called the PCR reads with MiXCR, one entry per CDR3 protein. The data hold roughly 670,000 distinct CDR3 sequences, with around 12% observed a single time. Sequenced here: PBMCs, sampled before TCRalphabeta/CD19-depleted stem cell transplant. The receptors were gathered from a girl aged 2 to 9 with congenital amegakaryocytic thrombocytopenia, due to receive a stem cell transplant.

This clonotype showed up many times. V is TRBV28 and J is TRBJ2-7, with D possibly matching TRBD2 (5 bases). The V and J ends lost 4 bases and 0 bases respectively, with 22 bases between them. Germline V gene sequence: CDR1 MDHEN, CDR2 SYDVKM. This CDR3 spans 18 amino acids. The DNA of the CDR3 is TGTGCCAGCAGTTCCCCCGGGGTGCGGGCATTTGACTCCTACGAGCAGTACTTC. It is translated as CASSSPGVRAFDSYEQYF. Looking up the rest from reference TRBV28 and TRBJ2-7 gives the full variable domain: DVKVTQSSRYLVKRTGEKVFLECVQDMDHENMFWYRQDPGLGLRLIYFSYDVKMKEKGDIPEGYSVSREKKERFSLILESASTNQTSMYLCASSSPGVRAFDSYEQYFGPGTRLTVT.

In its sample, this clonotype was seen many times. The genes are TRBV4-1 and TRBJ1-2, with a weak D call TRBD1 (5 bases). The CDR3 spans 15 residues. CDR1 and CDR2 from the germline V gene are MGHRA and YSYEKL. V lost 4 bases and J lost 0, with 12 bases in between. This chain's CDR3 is CASSPQAGTNYGYTF. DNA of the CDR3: TGCGCCAGCAGCCCCCAGGCAGGGACTAACTATGGCTACACCTTC.

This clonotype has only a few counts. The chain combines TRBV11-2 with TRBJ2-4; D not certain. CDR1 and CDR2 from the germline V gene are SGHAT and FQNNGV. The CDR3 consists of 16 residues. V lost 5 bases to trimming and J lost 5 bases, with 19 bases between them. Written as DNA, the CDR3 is TGTGCCAGCAGCCCTAATCTCCGGATTCTCGAAAACATTCAGTACTTC. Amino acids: CASSPNLRILENIQYF.

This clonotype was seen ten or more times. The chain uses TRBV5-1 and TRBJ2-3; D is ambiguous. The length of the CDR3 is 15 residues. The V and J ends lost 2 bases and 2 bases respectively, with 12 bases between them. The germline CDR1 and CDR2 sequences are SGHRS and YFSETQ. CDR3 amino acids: CASSFQRPHTDTQYF. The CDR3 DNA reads TGCGCCAGCAGCTTCCAGAGACCCCACACAGATACGCAGTATTTT.

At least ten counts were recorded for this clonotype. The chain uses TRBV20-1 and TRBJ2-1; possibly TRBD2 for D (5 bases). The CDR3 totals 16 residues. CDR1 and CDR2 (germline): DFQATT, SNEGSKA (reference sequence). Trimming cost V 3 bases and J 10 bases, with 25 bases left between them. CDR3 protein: CSASARPGIPGWEQFF. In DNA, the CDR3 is TGCAGTGCTAGTGCCCGACCCGGGATCCCAGGCTGGGAGCAGTTCTTC.

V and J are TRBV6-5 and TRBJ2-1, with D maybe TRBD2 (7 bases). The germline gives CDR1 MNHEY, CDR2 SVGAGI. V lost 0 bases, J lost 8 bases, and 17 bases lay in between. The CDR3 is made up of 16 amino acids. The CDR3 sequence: CASSYSTKGGRDEQFF. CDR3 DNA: TGTGCCAGCAGTTACTCGACCAAGGGGGGGAGGGATGAGCAGTTCTTC.

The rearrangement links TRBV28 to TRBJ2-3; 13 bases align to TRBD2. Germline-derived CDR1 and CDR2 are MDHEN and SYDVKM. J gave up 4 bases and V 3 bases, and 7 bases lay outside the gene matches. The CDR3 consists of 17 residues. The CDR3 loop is CASSLETSGRSADTQYF. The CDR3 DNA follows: TGTGCCAGCAGTTTGGAGACTAGCGGGAGGTCTGCAGATACGCAGTATTTT.

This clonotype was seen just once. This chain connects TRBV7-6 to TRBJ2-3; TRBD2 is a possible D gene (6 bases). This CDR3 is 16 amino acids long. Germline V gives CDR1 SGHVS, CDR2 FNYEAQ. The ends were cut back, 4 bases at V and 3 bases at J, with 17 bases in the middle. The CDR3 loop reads CASSSHVGGVTDTQYF. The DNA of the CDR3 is TGTGCCAGCAGCTCCCATGTGGGGGGAGTAACAGATACGCAGTATTTT.

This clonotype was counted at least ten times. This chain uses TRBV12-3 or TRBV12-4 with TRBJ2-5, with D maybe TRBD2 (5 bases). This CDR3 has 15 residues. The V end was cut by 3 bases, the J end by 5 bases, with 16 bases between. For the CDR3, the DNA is TGTGCCAGCAGTTTGCTTAGCCCGGGGTTGGAGACCCAGTACTTC. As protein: CASSLLSPGLETQYF.

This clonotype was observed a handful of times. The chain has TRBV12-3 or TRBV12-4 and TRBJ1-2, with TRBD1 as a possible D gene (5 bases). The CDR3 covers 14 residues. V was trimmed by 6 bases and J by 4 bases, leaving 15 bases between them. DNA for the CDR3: TGTGCCAGCAGGCCTCCGGGGGTTCCCTATGGCTACACCTTC. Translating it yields CASRPPGVPYGYTF.

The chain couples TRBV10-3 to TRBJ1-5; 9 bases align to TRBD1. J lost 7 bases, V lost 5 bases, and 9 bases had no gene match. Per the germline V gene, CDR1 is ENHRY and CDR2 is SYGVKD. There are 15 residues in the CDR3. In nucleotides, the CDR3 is TGTGCCATCAGTTATGGACAGGGGTCAGGACAGCCCCAGCATTTT. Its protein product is CAISYGQGSGQPQHF.

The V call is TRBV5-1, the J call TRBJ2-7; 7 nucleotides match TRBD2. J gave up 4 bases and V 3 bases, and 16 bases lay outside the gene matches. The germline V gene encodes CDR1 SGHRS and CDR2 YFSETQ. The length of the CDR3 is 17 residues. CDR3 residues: CASSSPPSGGKGYEQYF. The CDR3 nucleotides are TGCGCCAGCAGCTCGCCCCCTTCGGGGGGTAAGGGTTACGAGCAGTACTTC.

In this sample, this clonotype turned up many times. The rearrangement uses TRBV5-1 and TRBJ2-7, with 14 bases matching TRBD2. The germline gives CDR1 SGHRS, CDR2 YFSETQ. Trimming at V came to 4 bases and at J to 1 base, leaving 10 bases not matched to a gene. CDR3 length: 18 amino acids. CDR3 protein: CASSLGLAGGLVSYEQYF. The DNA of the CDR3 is TGCGCCAGCAGCCTCGGACTAGCGGGAGGTTTGGTGTCCTACGAGCAGTACTTC.

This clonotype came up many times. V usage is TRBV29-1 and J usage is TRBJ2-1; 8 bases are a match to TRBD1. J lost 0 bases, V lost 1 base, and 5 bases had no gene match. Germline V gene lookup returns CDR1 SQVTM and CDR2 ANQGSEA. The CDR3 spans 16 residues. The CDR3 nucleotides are TGCAGCGTTGAAGCAGACAGGGGAAGCTCCTACAATGAGCAGTTCTTC. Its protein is CSVEADRGSSYNEQFF.

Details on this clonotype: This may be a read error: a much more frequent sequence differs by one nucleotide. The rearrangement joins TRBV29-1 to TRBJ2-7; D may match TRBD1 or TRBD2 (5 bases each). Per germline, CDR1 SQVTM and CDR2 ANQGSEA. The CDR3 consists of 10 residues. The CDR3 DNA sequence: TGCAGCGTGGGGACGGGCGAGCTGTACTTC. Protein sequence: CSVGTGELYF.

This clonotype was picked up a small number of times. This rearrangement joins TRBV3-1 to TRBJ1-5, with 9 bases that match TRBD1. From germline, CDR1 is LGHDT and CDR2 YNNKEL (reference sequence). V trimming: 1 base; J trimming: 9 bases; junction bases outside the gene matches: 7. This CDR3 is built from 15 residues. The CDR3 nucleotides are TGTGCCAGCAGCCAAGCCCCCGGACAGGGGACGCCCCAGCATTTT. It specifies CASSQAPGQGTPQHF.

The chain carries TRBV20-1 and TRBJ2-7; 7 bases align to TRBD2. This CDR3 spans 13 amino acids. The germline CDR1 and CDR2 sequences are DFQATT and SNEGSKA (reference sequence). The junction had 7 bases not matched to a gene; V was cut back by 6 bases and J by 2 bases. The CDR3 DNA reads TGCAGTGCCGTAACTAGCGCGACCTACGAGCAGTACTTC. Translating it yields CSAVTSATYEQYF.

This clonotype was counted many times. CDR3 residues: CSVRVAMQETQYF. Written as DNA, the CDR3 is TGCAGCGTTCGAGTAGCCATGCAAGAGACCCAGTACTTC. The chain is built from TRBV29-1 and TRBJ2-5; no reliable D call. CDR3 length: 13 amino acids. The germline V gene has CDR1 SQVTM and CDR2 ANQGSEA. V lost 5 bases and J lost 2, with 12 bases in between.

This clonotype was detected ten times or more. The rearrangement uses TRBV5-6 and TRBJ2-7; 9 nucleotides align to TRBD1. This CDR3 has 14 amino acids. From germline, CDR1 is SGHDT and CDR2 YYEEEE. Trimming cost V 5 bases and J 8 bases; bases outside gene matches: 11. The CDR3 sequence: CASSYRDRVIQQYF. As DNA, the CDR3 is TGTGCCAGCAGTTACCGGGACAGGGTTATTCAGCAGTACTTC.

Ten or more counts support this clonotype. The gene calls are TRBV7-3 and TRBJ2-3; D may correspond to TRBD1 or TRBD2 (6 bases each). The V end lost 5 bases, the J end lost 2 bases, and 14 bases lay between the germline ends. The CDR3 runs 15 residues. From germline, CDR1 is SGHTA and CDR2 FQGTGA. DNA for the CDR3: TGTGCCAGCAGCCTGACCGGGGGCCACACAGATACGCAGTATTTT. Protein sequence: CASSLTGGHTDTQYF.

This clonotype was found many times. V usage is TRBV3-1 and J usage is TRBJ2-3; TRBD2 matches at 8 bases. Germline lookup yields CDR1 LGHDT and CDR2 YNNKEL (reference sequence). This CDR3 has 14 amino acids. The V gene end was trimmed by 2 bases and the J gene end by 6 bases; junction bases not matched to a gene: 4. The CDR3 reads CASSQSGRLDTQYF. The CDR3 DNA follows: TGTGCCAGCAGCCAAAGCGGGAGACTGGATACGCAGTATTTT.

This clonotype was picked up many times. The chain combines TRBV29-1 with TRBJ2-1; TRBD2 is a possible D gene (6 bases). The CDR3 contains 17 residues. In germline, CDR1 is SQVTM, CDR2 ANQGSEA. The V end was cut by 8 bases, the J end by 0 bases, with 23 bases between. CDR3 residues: CSTSSTGTYSSYNEQFF. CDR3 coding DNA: TGCAGCACGTCTTCTACCGGGACTTATAGCTCCTACAATGAGCAGTTCTTC.

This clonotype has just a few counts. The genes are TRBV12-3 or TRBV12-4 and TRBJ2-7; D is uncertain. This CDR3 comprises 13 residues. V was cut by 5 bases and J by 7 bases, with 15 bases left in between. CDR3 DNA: TGTGCCAGCAGTCCCGCGTGGGCCGGGGAGCAGTACTTC. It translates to CASSPAWAGEQYF.

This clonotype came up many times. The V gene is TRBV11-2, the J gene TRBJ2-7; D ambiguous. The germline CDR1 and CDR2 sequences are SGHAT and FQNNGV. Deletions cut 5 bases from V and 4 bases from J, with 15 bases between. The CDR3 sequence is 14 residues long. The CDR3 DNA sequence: TGTGCCAGCAGCCCTTCTTTTGACTTATACGAGCAGTACTTC. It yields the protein CASSPSFDLYEQYF.

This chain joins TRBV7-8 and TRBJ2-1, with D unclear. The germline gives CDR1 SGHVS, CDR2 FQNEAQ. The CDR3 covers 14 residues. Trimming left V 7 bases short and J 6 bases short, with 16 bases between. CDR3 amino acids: CASKSGGKSNEQFF. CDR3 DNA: TGTGCCAGCAAGAGTGGTGGGAAGAGCAATGAGCAGTTCTTC.

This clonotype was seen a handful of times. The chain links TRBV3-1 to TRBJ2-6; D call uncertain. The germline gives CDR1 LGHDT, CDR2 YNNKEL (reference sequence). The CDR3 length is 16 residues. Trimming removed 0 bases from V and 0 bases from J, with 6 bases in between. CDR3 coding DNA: TGTGCCAGCAGCCAAGATGTCGGCTCTGGGGCCAACGTCCTGACTTTC. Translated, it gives CASSQDVGSGANVLTF.

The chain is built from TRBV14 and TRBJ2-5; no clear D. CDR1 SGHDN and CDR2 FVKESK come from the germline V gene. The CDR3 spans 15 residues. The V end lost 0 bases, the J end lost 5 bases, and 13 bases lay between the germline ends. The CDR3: CASSQDHGFEETQYF. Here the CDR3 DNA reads TGTGCCAGCAGCCAAGACCACGGGTTCGAGGAGACCCAGTACTTC.

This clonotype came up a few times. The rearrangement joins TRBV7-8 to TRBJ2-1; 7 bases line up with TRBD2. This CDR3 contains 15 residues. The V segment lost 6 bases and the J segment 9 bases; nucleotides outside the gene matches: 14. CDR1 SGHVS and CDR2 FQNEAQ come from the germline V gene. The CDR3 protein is CASRYAGVREGEQFF. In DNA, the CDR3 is TGTGCCAGCAGGTATGCAGGAGTCAGGGAGGGTGAGCAGTTCTTC.

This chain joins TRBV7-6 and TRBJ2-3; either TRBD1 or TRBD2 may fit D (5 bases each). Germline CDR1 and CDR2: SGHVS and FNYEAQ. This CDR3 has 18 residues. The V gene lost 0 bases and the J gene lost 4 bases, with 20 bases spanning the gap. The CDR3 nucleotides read TGTGCCAGCAGCTTAGCAGGGGAAGCGGCAATCCTTGCAGATACGCAGTATTTT. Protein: CASSLAGEAAILADTQYF. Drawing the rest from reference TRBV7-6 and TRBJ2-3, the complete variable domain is GAGVSQSPRYKVTKRGQDVALRCDPISGHVSLYWYRQALGQGPEFLTYFNYEAQQDKSGLPNDRFSAERPEGSISTLTIQRTEQRDSAMYRCASSLAGEAAILADTQYFGPGTRLTVL.

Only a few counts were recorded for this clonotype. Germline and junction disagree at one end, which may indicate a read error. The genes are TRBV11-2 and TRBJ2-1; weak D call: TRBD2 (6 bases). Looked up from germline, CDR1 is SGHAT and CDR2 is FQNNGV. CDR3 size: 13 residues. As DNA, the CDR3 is TGTGCCAGCAGCTTGAACCCCCGGGACTCCCTGCAGTTC. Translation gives CASSLNPRDSLQF.